Listed below are T cell receptor beta chains from one sample, sequenced in a study of T cells after yellow fever vaccination. One entry per CDR3 protein results from TCRdb running MiXCR on the 5' RACE reads. The sample yields about 580,000 distinct CDR3 sequences, about 15% seen once. Sample: PBMCs, taken around 5 days after the first yellow fever vaccination. The source of these receptors is a man aged 18 to 30 who received the YFV17D yellow fever vaccine. CDR3s include the opening cysteine and the closing phenylalanine or tryptophan. Fields, in order: J gene, V gene, CDR3 protein.

J: TRBJ1-1; V: TRBV20-1; CDR3: CSARIFGGGNTEAFF
J: TRBJ1-2; V: TRBV12-3/TRBV12-4; CDR3: CASFRPGRVGYTF
J: TRBJ2-3; V: TRBV6-2/TRBV6-3; CDR3: CASSYRAGREDTQYF
J: TRBJ1-5; V: TRBV12-3/TRBV12-4; CDR3: CASRPGQGNQPQHF
J: TRBJ1-2; V: TRBV12-3/TRBV12-4; CDR3: CASSPGTDYGYTF
J: TRBJ2-5; V: TRBV24-1; CDR3: CATSDLGETQYF
J: TRBJ2-3; V: TRBV5-1; CDR3: CASSFSGLATDTQYF
J: TRBJ1-1; V: TRBV10-3; CDR3: CAIRGQRNTEAFF
J: TRBJ1-2; V: TRBV20-1; CDR3: CSASQGAIGGYTF
J: TRBJ2-3; V: TRBV4-3; CDR3: CASSQDTSGGPTDTQYF
J: TRBJ2-1; V: TRBV18; CDR3: CASCPPSSYNEQFF
J: TRBJ1-5; V: TRBV4-1; CDR3: CASSVDSTGNQPQHF
J: TRBJ2-7; V: TRBV7-9; CDR3: CASSSLRGADYEQYF
J: TRBJ1-1; V: TRBV4-1; CDR3: CASSQEAGPAFF
J: TRBJ2-5; V: TRBV6-2/TRBV6-3; CDR3: CASSLRPAQETQYF
J: TRBJ2-7; V: TRBV4-1; CDR3: CASSQVAAGESSYEQYF
J: TRBJ1-2; V: TRBV7-2; CDR3: CASLIGQGYGYTF
J: TRBJ1-1; V: TRBV11-2; CDR3: CASSFPRGGTEAFF
J: TRBJ2-7; V: TRBV18; CDR3: CASSPPANEQYF
J: TRBJ1-2; V: TRBV5-4; CDR3: CASSSNWGYTF
J: TRBJ2-3; V: TRBV15; CDR3: CATSRDLSTDTQYF
J: TRBJ1-1; V: TRBV11-1; CDR3: CASSYRLMGEGTEAFF